This T cell receptor (beta chain) was recovered during a study of response to subunit inactivated influenza vaccine. TCRdb passed the RT-PCR reads through MiXCR, listing each CDR3 protein once. This table has about 780,000 distinct CDR3 sequences, around a sixth appearing once. Concerning this clonotype itself: As yet, its antigen is unknown.

Study-level results: Only a handful of new T cells, the authors suggested, are recruited with each seasonal influenza vaccination.

Germline-derived CDR1 and CDR2 are MDHEN and SYDVKM. The length of the CDR3 is 14 residues. Between the trimmed V and J ends, which lost 6 bases and 1 base, there was a span of 9 bases. This clonotype was sampled from a man aged 50 to 60 who received an inactivated influenza vaccine. This chain links TRBV28 with TRBJ2-2, with D uncertain. The specimen was PBMCs from blood, collected less than 6 days after vaccination. The CDR3 coding sequence is TGTGCCAGCAGACCTCTCCTGAACACCGGGGAGCTGTTTTTT. Translated, it gives CASRPLLNTGELFF.